Listed here is a single T cell receptor beta chain. This sample was included in a study of control samples from healthy donors and cancer patients. The CDR3 consists of 15 residues. Trimming cost V 6 bases and J 1 base, with 14 bases left between them. Germline values: CDR1 SGHTA, CDR2 FQGTGA. Sequencing used immunoSEQ multiplex PCR; TCRdb keeps in-frame clones, though not all of them. The data show approximately 97,000 clones, 88% seen once. The clonotype originates from a man aged 30 to 39 in good health. The sample was blood. J is TRBJ2-3 and V is TRBV7-3, with D possibly being TRBD1 or TRBD2 (5 bases each). CDR3 loop: CASSGMGERTDTQYF. For the CDR3, the DNA is TGTGCCAGCAGTGGGATGGGGGAGCGCACAGATACGCAGTATTTT.